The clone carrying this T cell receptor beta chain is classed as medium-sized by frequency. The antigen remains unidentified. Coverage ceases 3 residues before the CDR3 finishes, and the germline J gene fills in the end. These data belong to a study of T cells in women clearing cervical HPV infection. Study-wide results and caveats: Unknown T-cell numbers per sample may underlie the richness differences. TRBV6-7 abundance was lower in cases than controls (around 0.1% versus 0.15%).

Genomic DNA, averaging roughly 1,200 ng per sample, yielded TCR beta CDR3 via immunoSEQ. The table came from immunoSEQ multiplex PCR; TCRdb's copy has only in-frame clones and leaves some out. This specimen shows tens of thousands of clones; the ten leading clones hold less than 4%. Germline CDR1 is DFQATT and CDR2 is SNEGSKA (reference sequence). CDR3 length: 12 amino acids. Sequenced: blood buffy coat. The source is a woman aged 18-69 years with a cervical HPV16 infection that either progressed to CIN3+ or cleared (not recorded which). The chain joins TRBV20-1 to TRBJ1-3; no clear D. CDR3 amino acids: CSVPSGSVNIYF. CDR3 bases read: TGCAGTGTTCCTAGCGGGAGTGTCAAT.